This T cell receptor (beta chain) is from a study of blood T cell repertoires in COVID-19. Clones were sequenced by immunoSEQ multiplex PCR, and TCRdb holds only the in-frame ones, with some missing. The sample carries about 76,000 clones, approximately 85% recorded once. V was trimmed by 4 bases and J by 9 bases, leaving 13 bases between them. Germline CDR1 is SGHVS and CDR2 is FQNEAQ. The CDR3 is 13 amino acids. This clonotype was sampled from a man aged 45-60 years with COVID-19, enrolled during active disease. J is TRBJ1-3 and V is TRBV7-8, with D hard to call. Sequencing was done on a sample of peripheral blood. The CDR3 coding sequence is TGTGCCAGCAGCTCTTGGCCGTCGGGCACCATATATTTT. As protein: CASSSWPSGTIYF.